This TCR beta chain was documented in a study of T cell repertoires in ileal Crohn's disease. Overall study context: About half of patients got postoperative therapy: about ten thiopurines, around 20 anti-TNF. Study observations and caveats: Mucosal expansions were suggested to be mainly CD8 T cells. Clonality above 26.8% at surgery always came with endoscopic recurrence. Clonal expansions were more frequent in active smokers than non-smokers at surgery.

Measured with immunoSEQ multiplex PCR; TCRdb has only the in-frame clones, and not every one. This table holds 14,000 or so clones, roughly 78% found once. CDR1 SQVTM and CDR2 ANQGSEA come from the germline V gene. The length of the CDR3 is 16 residues. With 4 bases clipped from V and 0 bases from J, the junction kept 6 bases outside the gene matches. With respect to this clone: Its target is not known.

This chain links TRBV29-1 with TRBJ2-1; 10 bases align to TRBD2. Sequenced input: ileal tissue. The sequence came from an adult with Crohn's disease. In DNA form, the CDR3 reads TGCAGCGTTGCGCTAGCGGGGGCCAGCTCCTACAATGAGCAGTTCTTC. Translated: CSVALAGASSYNEQFF.